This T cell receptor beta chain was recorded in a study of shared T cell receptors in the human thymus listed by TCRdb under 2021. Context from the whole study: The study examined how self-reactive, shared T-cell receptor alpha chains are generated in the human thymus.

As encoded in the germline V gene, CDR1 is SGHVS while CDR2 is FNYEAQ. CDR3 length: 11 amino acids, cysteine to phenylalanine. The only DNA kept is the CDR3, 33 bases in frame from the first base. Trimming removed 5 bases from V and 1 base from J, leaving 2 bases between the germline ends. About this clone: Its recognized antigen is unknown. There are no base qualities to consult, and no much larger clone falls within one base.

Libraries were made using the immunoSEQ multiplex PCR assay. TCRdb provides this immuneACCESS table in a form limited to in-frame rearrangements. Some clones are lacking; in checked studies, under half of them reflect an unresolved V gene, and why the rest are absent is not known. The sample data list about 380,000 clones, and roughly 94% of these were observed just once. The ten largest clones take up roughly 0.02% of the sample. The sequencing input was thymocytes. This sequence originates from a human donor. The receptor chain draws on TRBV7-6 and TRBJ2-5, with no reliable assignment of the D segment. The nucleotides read TGTGCCAGCAGCCGCCAAGAGACCCAGTACTTC. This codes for CASSRQETQYF.